What follows is one T cell receptor beta chain and its context. Its antigen is unidentified. Germline V gene sequence: CDR1 SQVTM, CDR2 ANQGSEA. V shed 3 bases and J shed 4 bases, with 15 bases lying between them. CDR3 length: 14 amino acids. Participants comprised healthy donors of bone marrow. Amplification used 60 Vbeta primers and 13 Jbeta primers. Measured with immunoSEQ multiplex PCR; TCRdb has only the in-frame clones, and not every one. The table lists 150,000 to 200,000 clones, roughly 79% of them singletons, with roughly 7.4% in the top ten. This specimen belongs to a study of cytomegalovirus exposure and HLA in healthy donors. Study-wide context: T cells numbering about 180 million yielded some 120 million unique TCR beta sequences in an earlier analysis. Study-wide results and caveats: Many donors carried some public TCRs, although rarity characterized most TCR sequences. Data from an earlier analysis indicated that most TCR beta V segments were productive either about 87% or about 30% of the time.

The sample comprised PBMCs. The chain recombines TRBV29-1 with TRBJ1-2, with D perhaps matching TRBD1 (5 bases). This receptor was obtained from a male donor in good health and CMV-seropositive. CDR3: CSVDGGEGRYGYTF. The CDR3 nucleotides read TGCAGCGTTGACGGGGGGGAGGGTCGCTATGGCTACACCTTC. The full variable domain, completed using reference TRBV29-1 and TRBJ1-2, is SAVISQKPSRDICQRGTSLTIQCQVDSQVTMMFWYRQQPGQSLTLIATANQGSEATYESGFVIDKFPISRPNLTFSTLTVSNMSPEDSSIYLCSVDGGEGRYGYTFGSGTRLTVV.